A single sample is the source of the 6 T cell receptor beta chains below, sequenced in a study of blood T cell repertoires in COVID-19. Data came from immunoSEQ multiplex PCR; TCRdb stores just in-frame clones and leaves some out. There are around 80,000 clones in the sample; 80% to 90% occur only once, and roughly 4.8% lies in the top ten. What was sequenced was peripheral blood. The receptor set was obtained from a woman aged 80 or older with active or convalescent COVID-19.

The V gene is TRBV7-2, the J gene TRBJ2-5; 7 positions match TRBD1. Germline V gene lookup returns CDR1 SGHTA and CDR2 FQGNSA. The CDR3 has 13 amino acids. J gave up 4 bases and V 5 bases, and 4 bases lay outside the gene matches. In DNA form, the CDR3 reads TGTGCCAGCAGCGGGGGACAGTCAGAGACCCAGTACTTC. Its protein is CASSGGQSETQYF.

V gene TRBV6-5 combines with J gene TRBJ2-7, with 10 bases lining up with TRBD2. The CDR3 covers 14 residues. The V gene's germline CDR1 is MNHEY and CDR2 SVGAGI. J lost 4 bases, V lost 8 bases, and 8 bases had no gene match. Here the CDR3 DNA reads TGTGCCAGCGAGAAAAGCGGGGGGGAATACGAGCAGTACTTC. Translating it yields CASEKSGGEYEQYF.

This clone was found a few times. V gene TRBV28 combines with J gene TRBJ1-1; D gene unclear. Per germline, CDR1 MDHEN and CDR2 SYDVKM. The length of the CDR3 is 13 residues. V was clipped by 5 bases and J by 9 bases, with 16 bases between them. This CDR3 reads CASSSGQSPKAFF. The CDR3 DNA is TGTGCCAGCAGTAGTGGGCAGTCGCCAAAAGCTTTCTTT.

The chain is built from TRBV7-2 and TRBJ2-3, with TRBD2 as a possible D gene (6 bases). V was cut by 1 base and J by 4 bases, with 9 bases left in between. CDR1 SGHTA and CDR2 FQGNSA come from the germline V gene. This CDR3 comprises 14 residues. As DNA, the CDR3 is TGTGCCAGCAGCTTAGGGGGAGGCCCAGATACGCAGTATTTT. Protein sequence: CASSLGGGPDTQYF.

The rearrangement joins TRBV5-1 to TRBJ1-5; 7 nucleotides align to TRBD1. Germline CDR1 and CDR2: SGHRS and YFSETQ. This CDR3 spans 15 amino acids. Trimming cost V 0 bases and J 5 bases; bases outside gene matches: 5. CDR3 nucleotide sequence: TGCGCCAGCAGCTTGGGAGGGGGCAAGGATCAGCCCCAGCATTTT. Translated: CASSLGGGKDQPQHF.

The chain employs TRBV5-6 and TRBJ1-2; 7 positions agree with TRBD1. The CDR3 consists of 15 residues. Per the germline V gene, CDR1 is SGHDT and CDR2 is YYEEEE. V trimming: 3 bases; J trimming: 0 bases; junction bases outside the gene matches: 5. CDR3 nucleotide sequence: TGTGCCAGCAGCTCACAGGGGATTCCTAACTATGGCTACACCTTC. Amino acid sequence: CASSSQGIPNYGYTF.